This record concerns one T cell receptor (beta chain) sequence. In the study's own analysis: Reference gene primers were amplified, and this amplification served to estimate nucleated cell counts. Some clones are missing from TCRdb's copy, which holds only in-frame ones; the method was immunoSEQ multiplex PCR. V and J calls and clone size are copied from that table; D and trimming were computed from the DNA. Among under 200,000 clones listed, about 85% were seen once. This sample was taken from a study of blood T cell repertoires in COVID-19. Study-level background: The study drew acute and convalescent COVID-19 samples from the United States, Italy and Spain. Sample material is recorded as cDNA or gDNA derived from T cells, B-cell-depleted T cells, or PBMCs.

CDR1 and CDR2 from the germline V gene are SNHLY and FYNNEI. The junction had 6 bases not matched to a gene; V was cut back by 4 bases and J by 9 bases. The CDR3 has 13 amino acids. The sequence came from a man aged 55 to 69 with active or convalescent COVID-19. The sample was peripheral blood. The V and J genes are TRBV2 and TRBJ2-1; 7 bases map to TRBD1. As DNA, the CDR3 is TGTGCCAGCAGTGGGGAGACAGGGACTGAGCAGTTCTTC. It yields the protein CASSGETGTEQFF.